The clone carrying this T cell receptor (beta chain) was found many times. Antigen unknown. TCRdb keeps only in-frame clones here, not all; method: immunoSEQ multiplex PCR. The repertoire has more than 35,000 clones, about 69% of them found once; the top ten carry more than 13%. Antigen-specific CD4+ T cells expanded by the ViraFEST assay with viral peptide pools were then sequenced. Subsequent to a culture period of under twelve days, CD4+ T cells were isolated. All vaccine recipients tested negative for nucleocapsid antibodies and had never contracted SARS-CoV-2 infection. Researchers swapped half the medium for IL-2 medium on both days 3 and 7. CDR3 length equals 13 residues. V lost 5 bases, J lost 6 bases, and 3 bases stayed unmatched. Germline V gene data show CDR1 as SNHLY and CDR2 as FYNNEI. The sample belongs to a study of vaccination effects on CD4 cells after COVID-19. Findings and caveats of the study: Early post-infection timepoints were missing from the study, which also had few convalescent patients.

This TCR derives from a human donor who received a COVID-19 vaccine. This sample comprised CD4+ T cells from PBMCs cultured with HCoV-OC43 spike peptides, obtained before COVID-19 vaccination. Subset described: HCoV-OC43 spike overlapping peptide pool stimulation. This chain uses TRBV2 with TRBJ1-5, with TRBD1 identical over 8 bases. CDR3 nucleotide sequence: TGTGCCAGCAGTTTTCAGGGGGCTCAGCCCCAGCATTTT. As protein: CASSFQGAQPQHF.